Here is one TCR beta chain with its context. Using immunoSEQ multiplex PCR, the repertoire was profiled, and TCRdb retains in-frame clones only, with some absent. Of some 290,000 clones listed, 81% were seen once; the top ten hold 2.5% to 3%. Germline V gives CDR1 MNHNY, CDR2 SVGAGI (reference sequence). This CDR3 is built from 13 residues. Between the trimmed V and J ends, which lost 7 bases and 0 bases, there was a span of 7 bases. These data come from a study of blood T cell repertoires in COVID-19. Sequenced material: peripheral blood. This TCR was sampled from a woman in her sixties with active or convalescent COVID-19. V usage is TRBV6-6 and J usage is TRBJ2-4, with D unresolved. The CDR3, as DNA: TGTGCCAGCACCGTTCTAGCCAAAAACATTCAGTACTTC. It codes for CASTVLAKNIQYF.